The present T cell receptor beta chain was sequenced within a study of blood T cell repertoires in COVID-19. About the research overall: Acute and convalescent COVID-19 samples came from the United States, Italy and Spain. The analysed material was cDNA or gDNA that came from T cells, B-cell-depleted T cells, or PBMCs.

Assay: immunoSEQ multiplex PCR; the TCRdb copy retains only in-frame clones and omits some. The table shows 100,000 to 150,000 clones, with 55% to 75% occurring only once. Per germline, CDR1 MNHEY and CDR2 SVGAGI. CDR3 size: 14 residues. V lost 6 bases, J lost 5 bases, and 15 bases lay in between. This sequence was found in a woman in her 70s with acute or convalescent COVID-19. The J gene is TRBJ2-3, the V gene TRBV6-5, with D tentatively TRBD2 (6 bases). The source material was peripheral blood. Here the CDR3 reads CASRFSGRGDTQYF. Here the CDR3 DNA reads TGTGCCAGCAGATTTAGCGGAAGAGGAGATACGCAGTATTTT.